The 5 T cell receptor beta chains given below trace back to one sample, sequenced in a study of OX40 agonist ivuxolimab in advanced cancers. Profiled with immunoSEQ multiplex PCR; TCRdb holds only in-frame clones, not every one. The table lists under 45,000 clones, about 81% of them singletons. The sample here was CD4+ or CD8+ T cells sorted from blood, taken in a trial of the OX40 agonist ivuxolimab. The source is an adult with an advanced solid tumor such as melanoma, head and neck, liver or kidney cancer.

The chain has TRBV6-5 and TRBJ2-1, with a weak D call TRBD2 (5 bases). The CDR3 spans 15 residues. From germline, CDR1 is MNHEY and CDR2 SVGAGI. Deletions cut 7 bases from V and 0 bases from J, with 13 bases between. This chain's CDR3 is CASTETTSSYNEQFF. The CDR3 coding sequence is TGTGCCAGCACAGAGACTACTTCCTCCTACAATGAGCAGTTCTTC.

V gene TRBV10-3 combines with J gene TRBJ2-7, with 8 bases fitting TRBD2. The CDR3 extends over 16 amino acids. V was pared by 11 bases and J by 2 bases, with 17 bases of the junction left unmatched. Germline assignment: CDR1 ENHRY and CDR2 SYGVKD. The CDR3 nucleotides read TGTGCCCCCCAACCTAGTGGTAGCGGGACCCCCTACGAGCAGTACGTC. Protein: CAPQPSGSGTPYEQYV.

The chain carries TRBV7-9 and TRBJ2-3, with D possibly being TRBD2 (6 bases). This CDR3 is built from 15 residues. Trimming pared 4 bases from V and 2 bases from J, leaving 13 bases between. CDR1 and CDR2 (germline): SEHNR, FQNEAQ (reference sequence). The CDR3 loop reads CASSSGTLNTDTQYF. DNA for the CDR3: TGTGCCAGCAGCTCTGGGACTCTAAACACAGATACGCAGTATTTT.

By sample share, this clone is medium-sized (0.01 to 0.1%). The rearrangement links TRBV25-1 to TRBJ1-2, with D unresolved. This CDR3 region has 15 residues. V lost 2 bases to trimming and J lost 1 base, with 11 bases between them. The germline V gene has CDR1 MGHDK and CDR2 SYGVNS. CDR3: CASSEAGKGNYGYTF. In nucleotides, the CDR3 is TGTGCCAGCAGTGAAGCGGGGAAGGGTAACTATGGCTACACCTTC.

This sequence joins TRBV2 and TRBJ1-1; possible D gene TRBD1, 6 bases. Germline V CDR1 and CDR2: SNHLY, FYNNEI. CDR3 length: 13 residues. The germline V and J ends were trimmed by 6 bases and 1 base, with 9 bases remaining between them. The CDR3, as DNA: TGTGCCAGCAGCCTCAGGGGGAACACTGAAGCTTTCTTT. Translating gives CASSLRGNTEAFF.